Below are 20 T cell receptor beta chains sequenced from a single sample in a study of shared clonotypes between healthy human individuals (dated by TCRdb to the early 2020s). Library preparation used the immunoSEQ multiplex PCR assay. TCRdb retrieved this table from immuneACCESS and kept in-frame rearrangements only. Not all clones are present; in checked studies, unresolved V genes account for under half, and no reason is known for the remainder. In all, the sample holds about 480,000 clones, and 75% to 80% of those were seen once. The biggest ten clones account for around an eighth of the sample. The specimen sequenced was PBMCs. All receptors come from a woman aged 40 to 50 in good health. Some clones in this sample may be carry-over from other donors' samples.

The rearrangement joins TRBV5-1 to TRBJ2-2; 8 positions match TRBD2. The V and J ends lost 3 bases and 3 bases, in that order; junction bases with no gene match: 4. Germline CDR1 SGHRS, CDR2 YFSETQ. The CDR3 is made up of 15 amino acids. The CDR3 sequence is CASSSPAGDTGELFF. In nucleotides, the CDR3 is TGCGCCAGCAGCTCGCCAGCGGGAGACACCGGGGAGCTGTTTTTT.

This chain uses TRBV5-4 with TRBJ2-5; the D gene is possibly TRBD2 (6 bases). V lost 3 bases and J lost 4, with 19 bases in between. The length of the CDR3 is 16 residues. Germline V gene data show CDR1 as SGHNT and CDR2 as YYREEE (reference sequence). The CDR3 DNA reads TGTGCCAGCAGCTGGGGGAGCGGGCCCCTGGGAGAGACCCAGTACTTC. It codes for CASSWGSGPLGETQYF.

CDR3 residues: CASSSPGQGAGYTF. The CDR3 DNA follows: TGTGCCAGCAGTTCCCCGGGACAGGGGGCCGGCTACACCTTC. This chain joins TRBV28 and TRBJ1-2; the match to TRBD1 covers 12 bases. This CDR3 has 14 amino acids. V shed 4 bases, J shed 8 bases, and the junction held 5 bases outside the gene matches. The germline CDR1 and CDR2 sequences are MDHEN and SYDVKM.

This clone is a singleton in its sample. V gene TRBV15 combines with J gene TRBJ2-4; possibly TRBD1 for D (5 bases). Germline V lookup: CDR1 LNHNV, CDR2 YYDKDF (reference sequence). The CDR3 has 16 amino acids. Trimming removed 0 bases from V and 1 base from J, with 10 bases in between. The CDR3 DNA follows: TGTGCCACCAGCAGAGATCAGGGTACGGCCAAAAACATTCAGTACTTC. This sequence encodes CATSRDQGTAKNIQYF. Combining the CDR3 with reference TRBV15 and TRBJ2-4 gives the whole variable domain DAMVIQNPRYQVTQFGKPVTLSCSQTLNHNVMYWYQQKSSQAPKLLFHYYDKDFNNEADTPDNFQSRRPNTSFCFLDIRSPGLGDTAMYLCATSRDQGTAKNIQYFGAGTRLSVL.

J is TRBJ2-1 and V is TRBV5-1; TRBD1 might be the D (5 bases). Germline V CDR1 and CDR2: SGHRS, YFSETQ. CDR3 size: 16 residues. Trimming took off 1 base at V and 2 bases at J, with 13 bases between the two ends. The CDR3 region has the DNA TGCGCCAGCAGCTTGTCCACAGGTTCGACCTACAATGAGCAGTTCTTC. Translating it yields CASSLSTGSTYNEQFF.

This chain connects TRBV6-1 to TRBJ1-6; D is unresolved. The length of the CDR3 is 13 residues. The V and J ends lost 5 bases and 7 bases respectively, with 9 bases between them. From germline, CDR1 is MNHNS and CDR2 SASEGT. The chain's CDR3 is CASSNGENSPLHF. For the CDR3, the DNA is TGTGCCAGCAGTAACGGAGAAAATTCACCCCTCCACTTT.

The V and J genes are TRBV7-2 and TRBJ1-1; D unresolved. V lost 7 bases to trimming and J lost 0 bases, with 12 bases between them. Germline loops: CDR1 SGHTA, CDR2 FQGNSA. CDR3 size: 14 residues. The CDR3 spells CASTPTWMNTEAFF. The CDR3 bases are TGTGCCAGCACCCCTACATGGATGAACACTGAAGCTTTCTTT.

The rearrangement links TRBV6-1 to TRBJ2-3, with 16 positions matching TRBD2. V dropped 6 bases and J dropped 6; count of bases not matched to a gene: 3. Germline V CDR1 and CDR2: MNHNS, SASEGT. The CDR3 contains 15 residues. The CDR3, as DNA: TGTGCCAGCAGGGGACTAGCGGGAGGGGGGGATACGCAGTATTTT. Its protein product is CASRGLAGGGDTQYF.

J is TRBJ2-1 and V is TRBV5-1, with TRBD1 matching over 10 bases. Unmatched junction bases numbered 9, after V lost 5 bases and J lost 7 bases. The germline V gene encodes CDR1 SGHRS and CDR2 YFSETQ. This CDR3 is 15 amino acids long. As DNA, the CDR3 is TGCGCCAGCAGTTATATTCGGACAGGGGGTAATGAGCAGTTCTTC. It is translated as CASSYIRTGGNEQFF.

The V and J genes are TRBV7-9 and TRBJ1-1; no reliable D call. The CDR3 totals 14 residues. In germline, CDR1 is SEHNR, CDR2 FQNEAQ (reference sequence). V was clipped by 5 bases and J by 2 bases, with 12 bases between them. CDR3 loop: CASSETDLNTEAFF. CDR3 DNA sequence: TGTGCCAGCAGCGAAACCGACCTAAACACTGAAGCTTTCTTT.

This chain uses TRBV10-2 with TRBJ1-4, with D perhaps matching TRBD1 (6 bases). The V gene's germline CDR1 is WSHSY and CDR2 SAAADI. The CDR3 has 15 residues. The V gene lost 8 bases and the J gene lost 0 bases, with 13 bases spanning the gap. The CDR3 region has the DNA TGCGCCAGCTCCTGGGGGCCCGCAACTAATGAAAAACTGTTTTTT. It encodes CASSWGPATNEKLFF.

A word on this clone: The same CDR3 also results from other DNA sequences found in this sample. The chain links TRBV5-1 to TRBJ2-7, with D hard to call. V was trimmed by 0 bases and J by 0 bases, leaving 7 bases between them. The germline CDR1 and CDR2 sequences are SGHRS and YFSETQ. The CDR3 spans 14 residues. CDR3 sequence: CASSLAAVSYEQYF. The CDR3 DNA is TGCGCCAGCAGCTTGGCAGCCGTCTCCTACGAGCAGTACTTC.

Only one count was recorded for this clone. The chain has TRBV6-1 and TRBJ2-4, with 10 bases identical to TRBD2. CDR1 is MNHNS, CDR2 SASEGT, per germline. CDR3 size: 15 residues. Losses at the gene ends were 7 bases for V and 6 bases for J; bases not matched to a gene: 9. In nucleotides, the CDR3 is TGTGCCAGCATCCAACTAGCGGGATTCTTAAACATTCAGTACTTC. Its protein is CASIQLAGFLNIQYF.

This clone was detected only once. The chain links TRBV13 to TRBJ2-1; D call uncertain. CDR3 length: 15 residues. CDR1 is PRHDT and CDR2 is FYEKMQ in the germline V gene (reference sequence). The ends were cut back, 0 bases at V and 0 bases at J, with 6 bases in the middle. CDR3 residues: CASSLGLVSYNEQFF. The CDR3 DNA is TGTGCCAGCAGCTTAGGCCTGGTCTCCTACAATGAGCAGTTCTTC.

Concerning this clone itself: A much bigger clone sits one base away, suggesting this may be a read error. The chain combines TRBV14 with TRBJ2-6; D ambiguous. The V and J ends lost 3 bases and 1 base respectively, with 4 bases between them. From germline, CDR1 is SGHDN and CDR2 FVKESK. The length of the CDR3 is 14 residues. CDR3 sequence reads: CASSQGSGANVLTF. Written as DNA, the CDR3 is TGTGCCAGCAGCCAGGGATCTGGGGCCAACGTCCTGACTTTC. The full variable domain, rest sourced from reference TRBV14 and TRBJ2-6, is EAGVTQFPSHSVIEKGQTVTLRCDPISGHDNLYWYRRVMGKEIKFLLHFVKESKQDESGMPNNRFLAERTGGTYSTLKVQPAELEDSGVYFCASSQGSGANVLTFGAGSRLTVL.

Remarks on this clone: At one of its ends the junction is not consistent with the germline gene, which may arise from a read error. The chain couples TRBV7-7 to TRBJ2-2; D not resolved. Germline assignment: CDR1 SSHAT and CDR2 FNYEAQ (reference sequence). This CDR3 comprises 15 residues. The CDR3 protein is CASSLVPGEHGELFF. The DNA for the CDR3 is TGTGCTAGCAGCTTAGTGCCTGGGGAACACGGGGAGCTGTTTTTT. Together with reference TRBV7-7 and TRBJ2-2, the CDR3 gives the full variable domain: GAGVSQSPRYKVTKRGQDVTLRCDPISSHATLYWYQQALGQGPEFLTYFNYEAQPDKSGLPSDRFSAERPEGSISTLTIQRTEQRDSAMYRCASSLVPGEHGELFFGEGSRLTVL.

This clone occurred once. The CDR3 coding sequence is TGTGCCAGCAGCTTAGTCGGGGGAGTAGAAAGCAATGAGCAGTTCTTC. Amino acids: CASSLVGGVESNEQFF. The chain links TRBV7-9 to TRBJ2-1; a weak D match, TRBD2 (6 bases). Germline-derived CDR1 and CDR2 are SEHNR and FQNEAQ (reference sequence). The CDR3 contains 16 residues. V was cut by 1 base and J by 6 bases, with 16 bases left in between. Filled out from reference TRBV7-9 and TRBJ2-1, the complete variable domain reads DTGVSQNPRHKITKRGQNVTFRCDPISEHNRLYWYRQTLGQGPEFLTYFQNEAQLEKSRLLSDRFSAERPKGSFSTLEIQRTEQGDSAMYLCASSLVGGVESNEQFFGPGTRLTVL.

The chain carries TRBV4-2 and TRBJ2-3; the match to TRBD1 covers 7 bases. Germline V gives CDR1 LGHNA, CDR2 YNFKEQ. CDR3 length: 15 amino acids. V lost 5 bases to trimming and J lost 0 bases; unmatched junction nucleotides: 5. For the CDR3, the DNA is TGTGCCAGCAGCTTGGGGGACAGAAGCACAGATACGCAGTATTTT. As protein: CASSLGDRSTDTQYF.

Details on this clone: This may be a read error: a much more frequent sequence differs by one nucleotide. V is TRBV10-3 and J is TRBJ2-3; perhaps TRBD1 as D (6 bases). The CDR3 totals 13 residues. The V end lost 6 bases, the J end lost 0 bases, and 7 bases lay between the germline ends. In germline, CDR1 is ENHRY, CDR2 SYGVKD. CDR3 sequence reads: CAIRDSSTDTQYF. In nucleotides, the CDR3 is TGTGCCATCAGGGACAGCAGCACAGATACGCAGTATTTT.

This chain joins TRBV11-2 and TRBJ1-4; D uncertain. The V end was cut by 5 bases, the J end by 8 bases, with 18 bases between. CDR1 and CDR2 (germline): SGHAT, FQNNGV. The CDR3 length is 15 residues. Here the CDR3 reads CASSLGRREREKLFF. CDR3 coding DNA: TGTGCCAGCAGCCTCGGACGGCGCGAGAGAGAAAAACTGTTTTTT.